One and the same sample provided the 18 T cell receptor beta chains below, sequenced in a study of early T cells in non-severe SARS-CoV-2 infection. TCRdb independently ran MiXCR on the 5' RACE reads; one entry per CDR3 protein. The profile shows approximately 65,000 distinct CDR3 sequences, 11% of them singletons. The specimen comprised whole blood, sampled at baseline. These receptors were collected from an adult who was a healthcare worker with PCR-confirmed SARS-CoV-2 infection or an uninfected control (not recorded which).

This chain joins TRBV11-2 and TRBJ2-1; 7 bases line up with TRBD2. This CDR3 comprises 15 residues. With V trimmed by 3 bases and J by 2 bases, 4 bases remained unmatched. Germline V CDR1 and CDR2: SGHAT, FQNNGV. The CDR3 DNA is TGTGCCAGCAGCTTGGCGGGGGTTCCCTACAATGAGCAGTTCTTC. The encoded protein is CASSLAGVPYNEQFF. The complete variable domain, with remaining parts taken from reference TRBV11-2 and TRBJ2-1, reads EAGVAQSPRYKIIEKRQSVAFWCNPISGHATLYWYQQILGQGPKLLIQFQNNGVVDDSQLPKDRFSAERLKGVDSTLKIQPAKLEDSAVYLCASSLAGVPYNEQFFGPGTRLTVL.

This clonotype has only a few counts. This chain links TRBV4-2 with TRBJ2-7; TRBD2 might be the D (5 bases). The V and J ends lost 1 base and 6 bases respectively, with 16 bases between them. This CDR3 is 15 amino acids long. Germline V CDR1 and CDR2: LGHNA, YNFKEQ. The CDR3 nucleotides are TGTGCCAGCAGCCAAGCGGGGTCAGACCCCCTCGAGCAGTACTTC. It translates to CASSQAGSDPLEQYF.

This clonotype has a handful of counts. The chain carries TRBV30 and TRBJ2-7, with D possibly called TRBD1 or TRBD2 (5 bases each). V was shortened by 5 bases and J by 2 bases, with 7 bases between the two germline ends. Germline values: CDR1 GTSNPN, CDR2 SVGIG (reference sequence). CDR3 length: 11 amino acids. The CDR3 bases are TGTGCCTGGGGGACCACCTACGAGCAGTACTTC. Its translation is CAWGTTYEQYF.

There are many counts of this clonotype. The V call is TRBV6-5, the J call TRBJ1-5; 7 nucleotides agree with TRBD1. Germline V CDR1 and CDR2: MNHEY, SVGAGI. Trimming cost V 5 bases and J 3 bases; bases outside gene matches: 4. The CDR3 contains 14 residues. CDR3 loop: CASSRDRDNQPQHF. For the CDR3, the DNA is TGTGCCAGCAGTCGTGACAGGGACAATCAGCCCCAGCATTTT.

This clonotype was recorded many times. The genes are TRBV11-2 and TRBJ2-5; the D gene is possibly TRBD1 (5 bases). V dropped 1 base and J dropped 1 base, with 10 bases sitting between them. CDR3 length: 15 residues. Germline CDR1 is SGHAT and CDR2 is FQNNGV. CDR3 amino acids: CASSLGQTIQETQYF. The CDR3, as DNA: TGTGCCAGCAGCTTAGGACAGACCATCCAAGAGACCCAGTACTTC.

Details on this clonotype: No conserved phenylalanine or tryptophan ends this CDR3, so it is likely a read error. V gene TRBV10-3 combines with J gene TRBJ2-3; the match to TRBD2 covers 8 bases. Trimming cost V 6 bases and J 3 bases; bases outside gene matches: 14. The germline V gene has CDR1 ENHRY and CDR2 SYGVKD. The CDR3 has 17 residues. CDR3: CAIRPSGPQSVTDTQYS. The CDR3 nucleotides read TGTGCCATCAGACCTAGCGGGCCCCAGTCGGTTACAGATACGCAGTATTCT.

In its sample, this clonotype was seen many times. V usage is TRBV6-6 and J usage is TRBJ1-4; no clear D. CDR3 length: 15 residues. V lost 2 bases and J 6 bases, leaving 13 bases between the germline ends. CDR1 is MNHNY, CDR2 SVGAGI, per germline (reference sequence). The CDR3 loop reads CASSYPRREDEKLFF. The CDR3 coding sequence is TGTGCCAGCAGTTACCCGCGGAGGGAAGATGAAAAACTGTTTTTT.

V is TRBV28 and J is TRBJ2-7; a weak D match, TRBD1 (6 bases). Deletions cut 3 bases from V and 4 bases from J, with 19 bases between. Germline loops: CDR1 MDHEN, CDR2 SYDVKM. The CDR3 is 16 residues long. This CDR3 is CASSLWQGMSLYEQYF. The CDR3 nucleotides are TGTGCCAGCAGTTTGTGGCAGGGGATGAGCCTTTACGAGCAGTACTTC.

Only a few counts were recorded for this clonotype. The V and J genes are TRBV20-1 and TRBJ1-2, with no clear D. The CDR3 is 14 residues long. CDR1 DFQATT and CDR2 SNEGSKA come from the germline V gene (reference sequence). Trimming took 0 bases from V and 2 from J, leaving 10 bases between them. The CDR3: CSAREGFSNYGYTF. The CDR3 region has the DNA TGCAGTGCTAGAGAAGGGTTTAGCAACTATGGCTACACCTTC.

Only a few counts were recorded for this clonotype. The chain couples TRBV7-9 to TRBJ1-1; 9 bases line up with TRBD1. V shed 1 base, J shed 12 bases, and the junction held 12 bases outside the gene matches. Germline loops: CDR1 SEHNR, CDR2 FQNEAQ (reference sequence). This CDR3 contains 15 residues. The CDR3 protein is CASSLGDRERTRTFF. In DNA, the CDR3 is TGTGCCAGCAGCTTAGGGGACAGGGAAAGGACACGGACTTTCTTT.

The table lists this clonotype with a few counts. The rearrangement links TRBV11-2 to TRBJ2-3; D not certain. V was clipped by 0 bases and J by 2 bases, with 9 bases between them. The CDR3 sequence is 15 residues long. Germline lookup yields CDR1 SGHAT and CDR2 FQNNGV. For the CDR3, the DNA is TGTGCCAGCAGCTTAGATCGCCACCCCACAGATACGCAGTATTTT. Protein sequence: CASSLDRHPTDTQYF.

CDR3 nucleotide sequence: TGTGCCAGCAGCACCGGACGGGCAGATACGCAGTATTTT. Its translation is CASSTGRADTQYF. The chain links TRBV12-3 or TRBV12-4 to TRBJ2-3; D not certain. Trimming took off 6 bases at V and 4 bases at J, with 11 bases between the two ends. The CDR3 runs to 13 residues.

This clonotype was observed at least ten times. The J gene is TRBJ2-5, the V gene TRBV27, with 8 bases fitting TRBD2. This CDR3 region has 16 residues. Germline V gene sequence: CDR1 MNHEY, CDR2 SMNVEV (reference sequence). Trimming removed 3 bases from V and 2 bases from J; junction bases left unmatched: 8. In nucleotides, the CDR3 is TGTGCCAGCAGTTTGGCTAGCGGGCGGTCGCAAGAGACCCAGTACTTC. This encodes CASSLASGRSQETQYF.

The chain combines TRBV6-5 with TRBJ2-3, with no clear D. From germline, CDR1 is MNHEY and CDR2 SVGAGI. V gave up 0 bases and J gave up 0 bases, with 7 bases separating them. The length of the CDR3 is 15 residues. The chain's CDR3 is CASSYSYSSTDTQYF. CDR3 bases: TGTGCCAGCAGTTACTCGTACTCTAGCACAGATACGCAGTATTTT.

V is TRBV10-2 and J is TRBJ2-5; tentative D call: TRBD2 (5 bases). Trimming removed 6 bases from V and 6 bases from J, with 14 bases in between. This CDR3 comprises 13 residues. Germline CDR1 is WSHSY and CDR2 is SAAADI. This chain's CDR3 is CASRVGRSKTQYF. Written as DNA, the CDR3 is TGCGCCAGCAGGGTTGGGAGATCGAAGACCCAGTACTTC.

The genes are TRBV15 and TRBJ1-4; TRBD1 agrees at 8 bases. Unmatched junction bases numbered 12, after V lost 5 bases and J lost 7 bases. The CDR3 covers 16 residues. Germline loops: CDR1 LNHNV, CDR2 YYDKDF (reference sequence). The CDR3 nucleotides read TGTGCCACCAGCGCCGGACAGGGAGTGAAAATTGAAAAACTGTTTTTT. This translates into CATSAGQGVKIEKLFF.

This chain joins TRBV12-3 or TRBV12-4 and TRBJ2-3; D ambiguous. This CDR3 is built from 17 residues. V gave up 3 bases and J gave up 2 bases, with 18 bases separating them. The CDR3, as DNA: TGTGCCAGCAGTTTCCGGCGGAGCCGCTTTTTCACAGATACGCAGTATTTT. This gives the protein CASSFRRSRFFTDTQYF.

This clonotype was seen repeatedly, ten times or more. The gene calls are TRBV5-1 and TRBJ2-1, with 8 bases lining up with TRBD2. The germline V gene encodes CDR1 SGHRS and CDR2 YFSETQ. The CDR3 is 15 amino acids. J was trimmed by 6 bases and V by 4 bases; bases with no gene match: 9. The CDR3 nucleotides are TGCGCCAGCAGCCCCGGGGGGGGCTTAGGCAATGAGCAGTTCTTC. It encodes CASSPGGGLGNEQFF.